The 18 T cell receptor beta chains in this list originate from one sample, sequenced in a study of T cells after yellow fever vaccination. TCRdb redid the calling of the 5' RACE reads with MiXCR, one entry per CDR3 protein. Among approximately 510,000 distinct CDR3 sequences listed, roughly 22% were seen once. The sample consisted of PBMCs, taken 21 days after the first yellow fever vaccination. The receptors stem from a man between 18 and 29 years old who received the YFV17D yellow fever vaccine.

The V gene is TRBV7-9, the J gene TRBJ1-2; D gene unclear. CDR1 SEHNR and CDR2 FQNEAQ come from the germline V gene (reference sequence). V lost 1 base to trimming and J lost 6 bases, with 9 bases between them. The CDR3 spans 13 residues. The CDR3 region is CASSLVPTDGYTF. DNA for the CDR3: TGTGCCAGCAGCTTAGTCCCCACCGATGGCTACACCTTC.

The table lists this clonotype with a few counts. The chain recombines TRBV5-1 with TRBJ2-3; TRBD2 aligns across 10 bases. In germline, CDR1 is SGHRS, CDR2 YFSETQ. The CDR3 spans 15 residues. V dropped 7 bases and J dropped 1; count of bases not matched to a gene: 6. CDR3 sequence (DNA): TGCGCCAGCCGGACCGGACTAGCGGGCACAGATACGCAGTATTTT. Protein: CASRTGLAGTDTQYF.

In this sample, this clonotype turned up a few times. This rearrangement joins TRBV5-5 to TRBJ2-2; 7 bases are shared with TRBD2. Losses at the gene ends were 5 bases for V and 2 bases for J; bases not matched to a gene: 9. The CDR3 sequence is 16 residues long. Germline V CDR1 and CDR2: SGHKS, YYEKEE (reference sequence). This CDR3 is CASSLGAGENTGELFF. The CDR3 bases are TGTGCCAGCAGTTTAGGTGCGGGGGAAAACACCGGGGAGCTGTTTTTT.

CDR3 sequence: CSAIGTSVGQETQYF. CDR3 DNA: TGCAGTGCTATCGGGACTAGTGTAGGGCAAGAGACCCAGTACTTC. This chain links TRBV20-1 with TRBJ2-5; 8 bases agree with TRBD2. CDR1 is DFQATT, CDR2 SNEGSKA, per germline (reference sequence). This CDR3 spans 15 amino acids. V lost 4 bases, J lost 2 bases, and 9 bases stayed unmatched.

The V call is TRBV7-9, the J call TRBJ2-1; tentative D call: TRBD1 (6 bases). CDR3 size: 15 residues. With 0 bases removed from V and 8 bases from J, the gap between germline ends came to 14 bases. The germline V gene has CDR1 SEHNR and CDR2 FQNEAQ (reference sequence). The CDR3 here is CASSLAGRQVHEQFF. In DNA, the CDR3 is TGTGCCAGCAGCTTAGCTGGGAGACAGGTCCATGAGCAGTTCTTC.

The chain couples TRBV27 to TRBJ2-7; D call uncertain. Between the trimmed V and J ends, which lost 5 bases and 5 bases, there was a span of 19 bases. CDR1 and CDR2 from the germline V gene are MNHEY and SMNVEV (reference sequence). This CDR3 is built from 15 residues. CDR3 coding DNA: TGTGCCAGCAGTACCCGGACCCCGCTTTCGGACGAGCAGTACTTC. As protein: CASSTRTPLSDEQYF.

This clonotype has more than one count but fewer than ten. This chain joins TRBV12-3 or TRBV12-4 and TRBJ1-6; D unclear. The germline V and J ends were trimmed by 6 bases and 6 bases, with 15 bases remaining between them. The CDR3 runs to 15 residues. The CDR3 coding sequence is TGTGCCAGCAGCTCGGAGGGAGGACTTAATTCACCCCTCCACTTT. This sequence encodes CASSSEGGLNSPLHF.

The chain couples TRBV3-1 to TRBJ1-2; D remains unclear. Germline V CDR1 and CDR2: LGHDT, YNNKEL (reference sequence). Trimming took 3 bases from V and 5 from J, leaving 10 bases between them. CDR3 length equals 13 residues. CDR3 sequence (DNA): TGTGCCAGCAGCCAGCGGTCTTCATATGGCTACACCTTC. It codes for CASSQRSSYGYTF.

This rearrangement joins TRBV28 to TRBJ2-3; 12 bases match TRBD1. Germline V gene lookup returns CDR1 MDHEN and CDR2 SYDVKM. V lost 3 bases to trimming and J lost 8 bases; unmatched junction nucleotides: 9. CDR3 length: 16 amino acids. CDR3 nucleotides: TGTGCCAGCAGTTTCGGGGACAGGGGGCTTTTCGGTACGCAGTATTTT. The encoded protein is CASSFGDRGLFGTQYF.

In this sample, this clonotype turned up a few times. The rearrangement joins TRBV14 to TRBJ2-7; D is ambiguous. V was pared by 4 bases and J by 6 bases, with 7 bases between. Germline loops: CDR1 SGHDN, CDR2 FVKESK. This CDR3 is 11 amino acids long. CDR3 region: CASSPPREQYF. For the CDR3, the DNA is TGTGCCAGCAGCCCCCCCCGCGAGCAGTACTTC.

The table lists this clonotype with a few counts. This chain uses TRBV12-3 or TRBV12-4 with TRBJ1-5; unclear D gene. Trimming pared 6 bases from V and 1 base from J, leaving 16 bases between. This CDR3 is 16 amino acids long. DNA of the CDR3: TGTGCCAGCAGCCCCGGGCCTCCTGGGAGCAATCAGCCCCAGCATTTT. Protein: CASSPGPPGSNQPQHF.

This chain links TRBV29-1 with TRBJ1-1; TRBD1 might be the D (5 bases). This CDR3 is built from 11 residues. The germline V gene encodes CDR1 SQVTM and CDR2 ANQGSEA. Trimming took 4 bases from V and 6 from J, leaving 9 bases between them. The CDR3 region has the DNA TGCAGCGTTGGGGGGGGGGCTGAAGCTTTCTTT. Translating it yields CSVGGGAEAFF.

A few counts support this clonotype. V gene TRBV19 combines with J gene TRBJ2-7, with D perhaps being TRBD1 or TRBD2 (6 bases each). The germline gives CDR1 LNHDA, CDR2 SQIVND (reference sequence). Trimming removed 10 bases at V and 4 bases at J, with 20 bases between. The CDR3 totals 14 residues. The CDR3 sequence: CANPGAREGYEQYF. The CDR3 DNA follows: TGTGCCAACCCGGGGGCCAGGGAAGGTTACGAGCAGTACTTC.

The chain couples TRBV5-1 to TRBJ2-1, with 11 nucleotides matching TRBD1. J was trimmed by 6 bases and V by 7 bases; bases with no gene match: 6. Germline CDR1 SGHRS, CDR2 YFSETQ. The CDR3 has 14 amino acids. CDR3 in amino acids: CASGTGTGGNEQFF. The DNA of the CDR3 is TGCGCCAGCGGAACCGGGACAGGGGGCAATGAGCAGTTCTTC.

This clonotype was found a few times. This rearrangement joins TRBV5-1 to TRBJ2-5, with 15 bases identical to TRBD2. V was clipped by 4 bases and J by 1 base; unmatched bases: 2. Looked up from germline, CDR1 is SGHRS and CDR2 is YFSETQ. This CDR3 has 16 residues. The CDR3 sequence: CASSGLAGGIQETQYF. The CDR3 coding sequence is TGCGCCAGCAGCGGACTAGCGGGGGGGATCCAAGAGACCCAGTACTTC.

The chain links TRBV2 to TRBJ1-2, with D possibly being TRBD1 (6 bases). Germline lookup yields CDR1 SNHLY and CDR2 FYNNEI. The V end lost 2 bases, the J end lost 2 bases, and 15 bases lay between the germline ends. The CDR3 is 16 residues long. CDR3 DNA sequence: TGTGCCAGCAGTGAATGGGGGGACAACGCAAACTATGGCTACACCTTC. Its translation is CASSEWGDNANYGYTF.

This clonotype was counted only a few times. CDR3 in DNA: TGTGCCAGCAGCCTCGACAATCAGGAGACCCAGTACTTC. It encodes CASSLDNQETQYF. V usage is TRBV9 and J usage is TRBJ2-5; D is uncertain. Germline V gene sequence: CDR1 SGDLS, CDR2 YYNGEE. This CDR3 contains 13 residues. V shed 4 bases and J shed 5 bases, with 12 bases lying between them.

This clonotype has more than one count but fewer than ten. The chain combines TRBV6-5 with TRBJ2-1; no firm D call. The germline V gene encodes CDR1 MNHEY and CDR2 SVGAGI. The CDR3 loop spans 14 amino acids. V gave up 2 bases and J gave up 2 bases, with 7 bases separating them. CDR3 in amino acids: CASSYDLPYNEQFF. The CDR3 DNA reads as TGTGCCAGCAGTTACGACCTCCCCTACAATGAGCAGTTCTTC.